This section outlines one T cell receptor beta chain sequence together with its context. This sample was taken from a study of T cell changes during pregnancy in multiple sclerosis. Unmatched junction bases numbered 3, after V lost 4 bases and J lost 3 bases. Germline lookup yields CDR1 SGHNT and CDR2 YYREEE (reference sequence). The CDR3 sequence is 15 residues long. Here immunoSEQ multiplex PCR was the method, and the copy in TCRdb shows in-frame clones only, minus some. The sample includes about 42,000 clones, about 87% of them seen just once. The genes are TRBV5-4 and TRBJ2-1; 11 nucleotides match TRBD2. This specimen consisted of CD4+ T cells from peripheral blood mononuclear cells, obtained in the second trimester of pregnancy. This receptor was obtained from a female donor with multiple sclerosis, enrolled in a pregnancy study. CDR3 amino acids: CASSPGLAGYNEQFF. CDR3 sequence (DNA): TGTGCCAGCAGCCCCGGACTAGCGGGCTACAATGAGCAGTTCTTC.